This TCR beta chain was sequenced during a study of somatic mutations in cytotoxic T cells in rheumatoid arthritis. Original processing notes: Of patient CD8+ clones exceeding 1%, few matched published virus-specific TCRB sequences. Profiled with immunoSEQ multiplex PCR; TCRdb holds only in-frame clones, not every one. That table supplies the V and J calls and clone size; D and trimming were determined from the DNA. The data show just over 30,000 clones, roughly four fifths seen once. Broader study findings: The study found that the largest CD8+ clone exceeded 20% of CD8+ cells in about an eighth of the 65 patients. There was no knowledge of the antigen targets of the expanded CD8+ clones.

With respect to this clone: As yet, its antigen is unknown.

Germline CDR1 is SNHLY and CDR2 is FYNNEI. J gave up 2 bases and V 7 bases, and 2 bases lay outside the gene matches. CDR3 length: 13 amino acids. This TCR derives from an adult with rheumatoid arthritis. The specimen was CD8+ T cells sorted from blood. This chain joins TRBV2 and TRBJ1-3, with 7 bases matching TRBD1. The CDR3 nucleotides read TGTGCCAGCATCGACAGGGCTGGAAACACCATATATTTT. It codes for CASIDRAGNTIYF.